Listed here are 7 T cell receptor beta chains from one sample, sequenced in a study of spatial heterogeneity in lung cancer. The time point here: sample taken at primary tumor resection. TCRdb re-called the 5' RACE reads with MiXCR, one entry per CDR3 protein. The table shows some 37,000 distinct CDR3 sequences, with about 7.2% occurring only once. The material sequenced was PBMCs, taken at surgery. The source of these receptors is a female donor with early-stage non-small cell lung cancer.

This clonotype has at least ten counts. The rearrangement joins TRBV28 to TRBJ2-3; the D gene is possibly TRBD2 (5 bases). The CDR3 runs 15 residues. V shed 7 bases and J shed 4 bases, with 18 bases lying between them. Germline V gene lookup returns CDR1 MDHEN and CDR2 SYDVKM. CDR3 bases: TGTGCCAGCACCTTAAGGGCCCCCGGGGCAGATACGCAGTATTTT. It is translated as CASTLRAPGADTQYF.

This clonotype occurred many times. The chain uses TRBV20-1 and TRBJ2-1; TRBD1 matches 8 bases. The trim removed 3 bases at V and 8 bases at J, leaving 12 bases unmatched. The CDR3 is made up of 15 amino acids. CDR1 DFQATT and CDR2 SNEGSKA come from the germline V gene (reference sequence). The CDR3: CSASHPGQAAYEQFF. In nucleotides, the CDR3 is TGCAGTGCTAGTCACCCGGGACAGGCCGCCTATGAGCAGTTCTTC.

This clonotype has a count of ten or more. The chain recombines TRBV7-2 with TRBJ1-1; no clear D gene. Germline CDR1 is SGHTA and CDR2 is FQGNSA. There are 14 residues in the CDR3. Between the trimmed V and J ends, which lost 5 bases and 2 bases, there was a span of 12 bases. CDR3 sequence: CASSGRRTNTEAFF. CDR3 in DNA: TGTGCCAGCAGCGGGAGACGGACCAACACTGAAGCTTTCTTT. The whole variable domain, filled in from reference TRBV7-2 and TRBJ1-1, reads GAGVSQSPSNKVTEKGKDVELRCDPISGHTALYWYRQSLGQGLEFLIYFQGNSAPDKSGLPSDRFSAERTGGSVSTLTIQRTQQEDSAVYLCASSGRRTNTEAFFGQGTRLTVV.

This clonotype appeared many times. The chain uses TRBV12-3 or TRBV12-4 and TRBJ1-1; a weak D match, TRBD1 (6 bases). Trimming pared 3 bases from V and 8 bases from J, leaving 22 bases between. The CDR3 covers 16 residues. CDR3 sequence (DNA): TGTGCCAGCAGTTTGTCGCAGGGGTTCGGGGTATTAGAAGCTTTCTTT. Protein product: CASSLSQGFGVLEAFF.

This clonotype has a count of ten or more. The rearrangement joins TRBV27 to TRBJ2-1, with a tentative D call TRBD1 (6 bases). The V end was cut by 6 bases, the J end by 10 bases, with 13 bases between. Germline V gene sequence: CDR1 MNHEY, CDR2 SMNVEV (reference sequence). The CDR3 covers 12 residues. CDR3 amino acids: CASRTGTTEQFF. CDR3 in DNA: TGTGCCAGCAGAACCGGGACAACCGAGCAGTTCTTC.

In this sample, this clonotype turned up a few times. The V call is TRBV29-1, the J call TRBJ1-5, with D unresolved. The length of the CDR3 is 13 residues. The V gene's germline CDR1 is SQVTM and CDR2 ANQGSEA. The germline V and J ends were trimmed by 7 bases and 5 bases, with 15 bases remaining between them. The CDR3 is CSAKLDGYQPQHF. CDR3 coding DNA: TGCAGCGCCAAACTCGACGGCTATCAGCCCCAGCATTTT. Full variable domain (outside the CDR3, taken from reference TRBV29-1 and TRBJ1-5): SAVISQKPSRDICQRGTSLTIQCQVDSQVTMMFWYRQQPGQSLTLIATANQGSEATYESGFVIDKFPISRPNLTFSTLTVSNMSPEDSSIYLCSAKLDGYQPQHFGDGTRLSIL.

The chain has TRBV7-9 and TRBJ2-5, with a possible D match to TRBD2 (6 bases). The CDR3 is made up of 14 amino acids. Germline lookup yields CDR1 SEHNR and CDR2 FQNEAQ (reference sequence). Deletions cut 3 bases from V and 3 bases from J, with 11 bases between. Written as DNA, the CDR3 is TGTGCCAGCAGCTTTTCGACGGGGGAAGAGACCCAGTACTTC. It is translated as CASSFSTGEETQYF.